This T cell receptor (beta chain) was captured in a study of monozygotic twins with inflammatory bowel disease. CDR1 and CDR2 (germline): SGHAT, FQNNGV. CDR3 size: 13 residues. With the 5' RACE reads reprocessed, TCRdb shows one record per CDR3 protein and no DNA. The sample holds over 200,000 distinct CDR3 sequences. The TCR originated in a human donor with ulcerative colitis or Crohn's disease, or a healthy co-twin of an affected twin (not recorded which). This chain connects TRBV11-2 to TRBJ1-5; the TRBD1 assignment by TCRdb is unverifiable without DNA. The sequenced sample was blood. The CDR3 region is CASSLTENQPQHF.